The rows below give T cell receptor beta chains drawn from one sample of a study of early T cells in non-severe SARS-CoV-2 infection. TCRdb reprocessed the 5' RACE reads with MiXCR, giving one entry per CDR3 protein. This table holds roughly 71,000 distinct CDR3 sequences, 13% found once. Material: whole blood. These receptors all come from an adult who was a healthcare worker with PCR-confirmed SARS-CoV-2 infection or an uninfected control (not recorded which). Both conserved end residues are part of each CDR3. The D gene is left open where the match is weak. Size values are once, few and many counts, or a class for expanded clones, and some rows have none.

CASSLGDSMLAKNIQYF	TGCGCCAGCAGCCTGGGGGACTCCATGTTAGCCAAAAACATTCAGTACTTC	-	TRBV5-1	TRBJ2-4	few
CSASAFEREYNEQFF	TGCAGTGCTAGCGCCTTTGAGCGGGAGTACAATGAGCAGTTCTTC	TRBD2	TRBV20-1	TRBJ2-1	many
CASSSRGVSAGELFF	TGTGCCAGCAGCTCCAGGGGAGTTAGTGCCGGGGAGCTGTTTTTT	-	TRBV7-3	TRBJ2-2	many
CSARERGSGNTIYF	TGCAGTGCTAGAGAGCGGGGATCTGGAAACACCATATATTTT	-	TRBV20-1	TRBJ1-3	few
CASSTQVNYGYTF	TGTGCCAGCTCGACCCAAGTAAACTATGGCTACACCTTC	-	TRBV6-1	TRBJ1-2	few
CSASGTGVLSGEKLFF	TGCAGTGCTAGCGGGACAGGCGTGTTGAGTGGTGAAAAACTGTTTTTT	TRBD1	TRBV20-1	TRBJ1-4	-
CASSHGAGGRSYQPQHF	TGTGCCAGCAGCCATGGGGCAGGGGGCAGGTCTTACCAGCCCCAGCATTTT	TRBD1	TRBV3-1	TRBJ1-5	many
CASSRGAIETQYF	TGTGCCAGCAGCCGAGGAGCAATAGAGACCCAGTACTTC	-	TRBV6-2/TRBV6-3	TRBJ2-5	many
CSAEGGRENPDTQYF	TGCAGCGCGGAAGGGGGGCGGGAGAATCCAGATACGCAGTATTTT	-	TRBV29-1	TRBJ2-3	-
CASRDRDQPQHF	TGTGCCAGCCGGGACAGGGACCAGCCCCAGCATTTT	TRBD1	TRBV6-5	TRBJ1-5	-
CASSSTGSSTYEQYF	TGCGCCAGCAGCTCAACAGGGTCATCTACCTACGAGCAGTACTTC	-	TRBV5-1	TRBJ2-7	-
CASSRTGVKEAFF	TGTGCCAGCAGCCGGACAGGAGTGAAAGAAGCTTTCTTT	TRBD1	TRBV12-3/TRBV12-4	TRBJ1-1	many
CASSTPTGRETQYF	TGTGCCAGTAGTACCCCGACAGGGAGGGAGACCCAGTACTTC	-	TRBV19	TRBJ2-5	few
CASSQLGGSSYNEQFF	TGTGCCAGCAGCCAGTTAGGCGGGAGCTCCTACAATGAGCAGTTCTTC	TRBD2	TRBV14	TRBJ2-1	many
CSARGVSQEQYF	TGCAGTGCTAGGGGGGTCTCTCAGGAGCAGTACTTC	-	TRBV20-1	TRBJ2-7	-
CASSITTLLNQPQHF	TGTGCCAGTAGTATTACCACCCTGCTTAATCAGCCCCAGCATTTT	-	TRBV19	TRBJ1-5	-
CASSQMGRGTDTQYF	TGTGCCAGCAGCCAGATGGGCAGGGGCACAGATACGCAGTATTTT	-	TRBV7-2	TRBJ2-3	-
CASSSWDRGIETQYF	TGTGCCAGCAGCTCCTGGGACAGGGGGATAGAGACCCAGTACTTC	TRBD1	TRBV7-9	TRBJ2-5	-
CSAGKLAGALDEQFF	TGCAGTGCTGGAAAACTAGCGGGGGCCCTGGATGAGCAGTTCTTC	TRBD2	TRBV20-1	TRBJ2-1	-
CATTRTDTQYF	TGTGCCACGACACGTACGGATACGCAGTATTTT	-	TRBV24-1	TRBJ2-3	many
CASSLLMGSGYTF	TGTGCCAGCAGTTTGTTGATGGGCTCAGGCTACACCTTC	-	TRBV28	TRBJ1-2	-
CASSRTSGSGPYEQYF	TGTGCCAGCAGCCGGACTAGCGGGTCCGGGCCGTACGAGCAGTACTTC	TRBD2	TRBV7-9	TRBJ2-7	many
CSASGTANSPLHF	TGCAGTGCTTCCGGGACAGCTAATTCACCCCTCCACTTT	TRBD1	TRBV20-1	TRBJ1-6	-
CASSTQGAETEAFF	TGTGCCAGCAGTACACAGGGGGCAGAGACTGAAGCTTTCTTT	TRBD1	TRBV6-1	TRBJ1-1	many
CASRIPRGGAGELFF	TGTGCCAGCAGAATCCCCCGGGGTGGAGCCGGGGAGCTGTTTTTT	-	TRBV7-8	TRBJ2-2	many
CASSYHLLAGVICCDTGELFF	TGTGCCAGCAGTTACCATCTCTTGGCGGGAGTAATCTGTTGTGACACCGGGGAGCTGTTTTTT	TRBD2	TRBV6-2/TRBV6-3	TRBJ2-2	many
CAWSVQGGPEKLFF	TGTGCCTGGAGTGTCCAGGGTGGGCCTGAAAAACTGTTTTTT	-	TRBV30	TRBJ1-4	few
CATSGTGVGEEQFF	TGTGCCACCAGTGGGACAGGGGTAGGAGAGGAGCAGTTCTTC	TRBD1	TRBV24-1	TRBJ2-1	few
CASSYRTGLITEAFF	TGTGCCAGCAGTTACCGGACAGGGTTGATCACTGAAGCTTTCTTT	TRBD1	TRBV6-5	TRBJ1-1	-
CASSYLQGGEETQYF	TGTGCCAGCAGTTACCTCCAGGGAGGAGAGGAGACCCAGTACTTC	-	TRBV6-5	TRBJ2-5	few
CASSSQSGANVLTF	TGTGCCAGCAGCTCCCAATCTGGGGCCAACGTCCTGACTTTC	-	TRBV7-2	TRBJ2-6	-
CASSEGVPDTQYF	TGTGCCAGCAGTGAAGGGGTCCCAGATACGCAGTATTTT	-	TRBV2	TRBJ2-3	-
CASQGQATDTQYF	TGTGCCAGCCAGGGACAGGCCACAGATACGCAGTATTTT	TRBD1	TRBV19	TRBJ2-3	few
CSASQPSGAPSYNEQFF	TGCAGTGCTAGTCAGCCTAGCGGGGCTCCCTCCTACAATGAGCAGTTCTTC	TRBD2	TRBV20-1	TRBJ2-1	-
CSASPGPLSGGYTF	TGCAGTGCTTCCCCGGGACCTCTGTCGGGGGGCTACACCTTC	-	TRBV20-1	TRBJ1-2	-
CASSQMPAVSNEQFF	TGTGCCAGCAGTCAGATGCCAGCGGTCTCCAATGAGCAGTTCTTC	-	TRBV7-9	TRBJ2-1	many
CASSLTAGSYEQYF	TGCGCCAGCAGCTTGACAGCTGGCTCCTACGAGCAGTACTTC	-	TRBV5-1	TRBJ2-7	few
CASSPPRDGNTEAFF	TGTGCCAGCAGTCCGCCCCGGGACGGGAACACTGAAGCTTTCTTT	-	TRBV12-3/TRBV12-4	TRBJ1-1	many
CASSVYSQLNTEAFF	TGTGCCAGCAGCGTATACAGTCAATTGAACACTGAAGCTTTCTTT	-	TRBV9	TRBJ1-1	few
CASSLGQLNTDTQYF	TGTGCCAGCAGCTTAGGGCAGTTAAACACAGATACGCAGTATTTT	-	TRBV7-9	TRBJ2-3	few
CASSEQREPLKYNEQFF	TGTGCCAGCAGCGAACAGCGGGAACCATTAAAGTACAATGAGCAGTTCTTC	TRBD2	TRBV7-8	TRBJ2-1	many
CASSPSGRLAKNIQYF	TGTGCCAGCAGTCCTAGCGGGAGGCTAGCCAAAAACATTCAGTACTTC	TRBD2	TRBV12-3/TRBV12-4	TRBJ2-4	-
CASSPPRELRNYGYTF	TGTGCCAGCTCACCCCCTAGGGAGCTTCGGAACTATGGCTACACCTTC	-	TRBV18	TRBJ1-2	-
CASVKQGASQPQHF	TGTGCCAGTGTTAAACAGGGGGCAAGTCAGCCCCAGCATTTT	TRBD1	TRBV19	TRBJ1-5	many
CASSPRTSVGETQYF	TGTGCCAGCTCACCGAGAACTAGCGTCGGCGAGACCCAGTACTTC	TRBD2	TRBV18	TRBJ2-5	-
CASSFPGLAGRQETQYF	TGTGCCAGCAGCTTTCCGGGACTAGCGGGACGGCAAGAGACCCAGTACTTC	TRBD2	TRBV7-2	TRBJ2-5	many
CAWSVGQADGDTQYF	TGTGCCTGGAGTGTAGGACAGGCGGATGGTGATACGCAGTATTTT	TRBD1	TRBV30	TRBJ2-3	-
CASSLPQYF	TGTGCCAGCAGCCTCCCCCAGTACTTC	-	TRBV6-5	TRBJ2-5	-